This T cell receptor (beta chain) was identified during a study of sequential checkpoint blockade in melanoma. Overall study context: Arm A got nivolumab then ipilimumab; arm B the reverse, 1:1. Both treatment sequences were followed by maintenance nivolumab.

Germline V gives CDR1 SGHVS, CDR2 FQNEAQ. The CDR3 consists of 13 residues. Trimming took 6 bases from V and 5 from J; bases not matched to a gene: 3. Produced via immunoSEQ multiplex PCR; TCRdb's table is partial and in-frame only. Of about 15,000 clones listed, 65% to 80% are singletons. The treatment is: randomized to nivolumab then ipilimumab (arm A) or the reverse (arm B). Source: CD8+ T cells sorted from blood (inferred from file names), taken from a patient given nivolumab and ipilimumab in sequence. The J gene is TRBJ2-3, the V gene TRBV7-8; 9 positions agree with TRBD1. The TCR was taken from a human donor with melanoma. DNA for the CDR3: TGTGCCAGCAGGGACAGGGGAAGAGATACGCAGTATTTT. Translated: CASRDRGRDTQYF.